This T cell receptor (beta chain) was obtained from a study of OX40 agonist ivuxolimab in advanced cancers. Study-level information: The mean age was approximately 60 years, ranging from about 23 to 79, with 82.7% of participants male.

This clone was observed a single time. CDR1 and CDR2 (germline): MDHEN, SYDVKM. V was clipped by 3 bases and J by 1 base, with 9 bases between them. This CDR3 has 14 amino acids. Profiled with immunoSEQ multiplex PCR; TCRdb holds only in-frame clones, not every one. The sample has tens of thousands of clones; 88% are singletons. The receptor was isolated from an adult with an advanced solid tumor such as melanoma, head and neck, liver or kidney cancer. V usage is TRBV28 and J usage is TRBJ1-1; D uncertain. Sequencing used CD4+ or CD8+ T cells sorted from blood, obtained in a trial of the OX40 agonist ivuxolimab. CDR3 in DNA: TGTGCCAGCAGTTTCGCTCGGTCGAACACTGAAGCTTTCTTT. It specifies CASSFARSNTEAFF.